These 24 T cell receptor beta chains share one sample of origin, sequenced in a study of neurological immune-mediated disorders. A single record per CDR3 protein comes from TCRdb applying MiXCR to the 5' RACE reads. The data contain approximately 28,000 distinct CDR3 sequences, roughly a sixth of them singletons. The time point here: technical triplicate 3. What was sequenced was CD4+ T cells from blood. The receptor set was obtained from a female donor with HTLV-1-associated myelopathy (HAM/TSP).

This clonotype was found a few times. CDR3 sequence reads: CASSTPAGGPSGNEQFF. The CDR3 DNA is TGTGCCAGCAGTACCCCAGCGGGAGGGCCCTCAGGCAATGAGCAGTTCTTC. This sequence joins TRBV12-3 or TRBV12-4 and TRBJ2-1; the match to TRBD2 covers 10 bases. With V trimmed by 5 bases and J by 6 bases, 13 bases remained unmatched. The CDR3 runs to 17 residues.

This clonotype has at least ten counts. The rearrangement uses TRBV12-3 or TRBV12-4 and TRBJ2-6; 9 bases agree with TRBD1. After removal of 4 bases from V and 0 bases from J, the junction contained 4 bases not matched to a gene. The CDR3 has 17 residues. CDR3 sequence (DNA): TGTGCCAGCAGTTCGGGACAGGGTATCTCTGGGGCCAACGTCCTGACTTTC. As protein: CASSSGQGISGANVLTF.

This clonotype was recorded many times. The CDR3 is CSAREAGYSNQPQHF. The CDR3, as DNA: TGCAGTGCTAGAGAGGCAGGCTATAGCAATCAGCCCCAGCATTTT. The V call is TRBV20-1, the J call TRBJ1-5; no clear D. Germline values: CDR1 DFQATT, CDR2 SNEGSKA (reference sequence). The CDR3 spans 15 residues. Between the trimmed V and J ends, which lost 0 bases and 0 bases, there was a span of 9 bases.

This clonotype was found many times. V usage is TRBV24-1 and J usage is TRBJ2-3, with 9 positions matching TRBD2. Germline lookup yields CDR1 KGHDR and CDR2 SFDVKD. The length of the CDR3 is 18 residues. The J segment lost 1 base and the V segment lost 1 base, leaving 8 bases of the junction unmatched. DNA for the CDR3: TGTGCCACCAGTGATTTTAGCGGGGGAGAGAGAGGCACAGATACGCAGTATTTT. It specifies CATSDFSGGERGTDTQYF.

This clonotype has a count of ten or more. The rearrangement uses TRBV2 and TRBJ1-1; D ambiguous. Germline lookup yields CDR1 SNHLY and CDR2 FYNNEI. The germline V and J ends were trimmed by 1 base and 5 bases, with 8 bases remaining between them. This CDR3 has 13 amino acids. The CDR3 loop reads CASSEGSGTEAFF. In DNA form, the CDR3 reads TGTGCCAGCAGTGAAGGTTCGGGGACTGAAGCTTTCTTT.

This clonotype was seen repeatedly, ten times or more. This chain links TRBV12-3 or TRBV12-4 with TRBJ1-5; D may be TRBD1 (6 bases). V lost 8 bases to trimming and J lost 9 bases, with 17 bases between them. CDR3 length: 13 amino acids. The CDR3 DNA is TGTGCCAGCGCGGAGGGGGGGGGGTGGCCCCAGCATTTT. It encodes CASAEGGGWPQHF.

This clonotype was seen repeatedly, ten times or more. The CDR3 spells CAISSGGLEETQYF. CDR3 sequence (DNA): TGTGCCATCAGCAGCGGGGGGTTAGAAGAGACCCAGTACTTC. This chain connects TRBV10-3 to TRBJ2-5; 9 nucleotides line up with TRBD2. V shed 6 bases and J 3 bases; nucleotides not matched to a gene: 5. This CDR3 has 14 amino acids. Germline V CDR1 and CDR2: ENHRY, SYGVKD.

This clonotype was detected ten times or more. Written as DNA, the CDR3 is TGTGCCAGTTCAAGGGGATCCGGGAGCCACCTGGGCGAGCAGTACTTC. Protein product: CASSRGSGSHLGEQYF. This chain connects TRBV6-9 to TRBJ2-7; D is perhaps TRBD2 (6 bases). The V gene lost 9 bases and the J gene lost 6 bases, with 27 bases spanning the gap. The CDR3 is 16 residues long. Germline loops: CDR1 MNHGY, CDR2 SVAAGI.

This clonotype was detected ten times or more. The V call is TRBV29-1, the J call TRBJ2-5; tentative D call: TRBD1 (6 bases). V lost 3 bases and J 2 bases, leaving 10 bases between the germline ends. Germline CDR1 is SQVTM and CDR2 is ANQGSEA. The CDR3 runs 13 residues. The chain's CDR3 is CSVDRDIQETQYF. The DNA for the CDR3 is TGCAGCGTTGATCGGGACATACAAGAGACCCAGTACTTC.

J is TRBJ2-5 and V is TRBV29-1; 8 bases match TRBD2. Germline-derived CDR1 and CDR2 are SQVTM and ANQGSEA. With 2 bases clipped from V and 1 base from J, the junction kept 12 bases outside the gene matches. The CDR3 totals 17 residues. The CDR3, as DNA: TGCAGCGTTGAAAGTGACGCGGGACTAGAGGTCCAAGAGACCCAGTACTTC. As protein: CSVESDAGLEVQETQYF.

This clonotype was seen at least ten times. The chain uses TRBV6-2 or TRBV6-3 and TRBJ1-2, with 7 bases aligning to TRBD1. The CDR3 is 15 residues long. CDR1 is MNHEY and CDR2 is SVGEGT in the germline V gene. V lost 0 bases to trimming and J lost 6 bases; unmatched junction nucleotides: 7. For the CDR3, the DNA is TGTGCCAGCAGTTACTCCTGGACAGGCCCCAATGGCTACACCTTC. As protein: CASSYSWTGPNGYTF.

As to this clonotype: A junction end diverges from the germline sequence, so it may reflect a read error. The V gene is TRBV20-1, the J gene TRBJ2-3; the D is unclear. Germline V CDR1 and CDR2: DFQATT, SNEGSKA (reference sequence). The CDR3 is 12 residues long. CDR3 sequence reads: CIARNGTDTQYF. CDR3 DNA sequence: TGCATTGCTAGAAACGGCACAGATACGCAGTATTTT.

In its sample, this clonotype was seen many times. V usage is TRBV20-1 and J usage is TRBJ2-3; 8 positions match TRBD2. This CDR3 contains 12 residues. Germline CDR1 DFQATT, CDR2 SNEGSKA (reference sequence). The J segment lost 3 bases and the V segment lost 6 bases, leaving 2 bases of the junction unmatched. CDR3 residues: CSAGGVTDTQYF. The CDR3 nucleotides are TGCAGTGCCGGGGGGGTGACAGATACGCAGTATTTT.

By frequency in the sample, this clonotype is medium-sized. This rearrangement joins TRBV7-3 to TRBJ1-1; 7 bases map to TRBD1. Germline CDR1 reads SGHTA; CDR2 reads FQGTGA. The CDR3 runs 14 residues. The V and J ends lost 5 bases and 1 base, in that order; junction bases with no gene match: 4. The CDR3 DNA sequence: TGTGCCAGCAGCCCGACAGGGACGAACACTGAAGCTTTCTTT. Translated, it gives CASSPTGTNTEAFF.

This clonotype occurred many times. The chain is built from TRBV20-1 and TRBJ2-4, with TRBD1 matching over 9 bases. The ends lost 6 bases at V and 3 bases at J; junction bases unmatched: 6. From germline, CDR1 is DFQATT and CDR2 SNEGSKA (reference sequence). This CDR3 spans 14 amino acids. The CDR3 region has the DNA TGCAGTGCCAAACAGGGGGCAGACAAAAACATTCAGTACTTC. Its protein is CSAKQGADKNIQYF.

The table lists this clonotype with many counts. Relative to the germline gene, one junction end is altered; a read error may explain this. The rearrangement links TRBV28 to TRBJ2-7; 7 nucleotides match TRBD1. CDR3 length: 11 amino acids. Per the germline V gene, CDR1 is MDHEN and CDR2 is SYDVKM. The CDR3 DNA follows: TGTGCCAGCAGTGGGGACAGTGGACACAACTTC. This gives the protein CASSGDSGHNF.

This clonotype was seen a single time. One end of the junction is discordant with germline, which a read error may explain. In DNA form, the CDR3 reads TGTGCCTGCAGTCCCCTAGCGGGAGGGCCAAAGACCCAGTTCTTC. Translation gives CACSPLAGGPKTQFF. This chain uses TRBV12-3 or TRBV12-4 with TRBJ2-1, with TRBD2 matching over 12 bases. This CDR3 contains 15 residues.

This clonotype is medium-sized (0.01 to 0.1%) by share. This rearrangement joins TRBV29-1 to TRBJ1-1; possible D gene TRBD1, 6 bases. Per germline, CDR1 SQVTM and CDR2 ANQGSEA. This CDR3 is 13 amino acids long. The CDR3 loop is CTGIGGGNTEAFF. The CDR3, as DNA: TGCACCGGGATAGGGGGTGGGAACACTGAAGCTTTCTTT.

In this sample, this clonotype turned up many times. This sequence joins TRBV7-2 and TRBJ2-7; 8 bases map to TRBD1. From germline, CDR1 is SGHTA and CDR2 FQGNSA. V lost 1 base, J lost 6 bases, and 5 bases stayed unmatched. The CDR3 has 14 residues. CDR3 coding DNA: TGTGCCAGCAGCTTAGTGGGACAGGCCTCCGAGCAGTACTTC. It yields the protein CASSLVGQASEQYF.

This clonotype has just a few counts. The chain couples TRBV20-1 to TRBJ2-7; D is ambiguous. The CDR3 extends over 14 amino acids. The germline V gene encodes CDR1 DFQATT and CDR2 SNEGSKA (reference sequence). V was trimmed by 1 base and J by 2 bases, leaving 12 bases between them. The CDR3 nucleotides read TGCAGTGCTAGAGGAACTTTCCCAACCTACGAGCAGTACTTC. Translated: CSARGTFPTYEQYF.

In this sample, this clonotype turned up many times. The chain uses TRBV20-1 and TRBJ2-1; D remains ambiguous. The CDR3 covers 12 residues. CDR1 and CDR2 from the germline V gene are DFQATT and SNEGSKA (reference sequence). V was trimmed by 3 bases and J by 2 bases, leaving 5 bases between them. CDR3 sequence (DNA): TGCAGTGCTAGCACAACCTACAATGAGCAGTTCTTC. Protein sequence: CSASTTYNEQFF.

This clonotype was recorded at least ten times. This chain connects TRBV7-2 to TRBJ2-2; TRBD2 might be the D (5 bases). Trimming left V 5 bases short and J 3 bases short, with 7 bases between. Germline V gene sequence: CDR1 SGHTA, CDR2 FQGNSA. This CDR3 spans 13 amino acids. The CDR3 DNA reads TGTGCCAGCAGCGGGAGTTACACCGGGGAGCTGTTTTTT. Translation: CASSGSYTGELFF.

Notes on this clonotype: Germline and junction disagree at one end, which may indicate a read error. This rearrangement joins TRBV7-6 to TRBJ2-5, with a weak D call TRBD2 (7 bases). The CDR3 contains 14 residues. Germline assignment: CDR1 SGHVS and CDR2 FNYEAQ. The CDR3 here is CASSLGRGIETQYF. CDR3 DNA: TGTGCCAGCAGCCTGGGGAGGGGGATAGAGACACAGTACTTC.

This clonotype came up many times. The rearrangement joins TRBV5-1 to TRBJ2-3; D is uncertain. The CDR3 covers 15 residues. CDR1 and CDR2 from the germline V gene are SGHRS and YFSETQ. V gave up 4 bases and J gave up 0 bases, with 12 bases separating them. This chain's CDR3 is CASSIQATSTDTQYF. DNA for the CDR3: TGCGCCAGCAGCATTCAAGCCACTAGCACAGATACGCAGTATTTT.